The sequence of this T cell receptor (beta chain) was determined in a study of blood T cell repertoires in COVID-19. About the research overall: Specimens from acute and convalescent COVID-19 originated in the United States, Italy and Spain. Sources were T cells, B-cell-depleted T cells, or PBMCs; the material itself was cDNA or gDNA.

One Seattle source followed patients from active infection through their disease course. Germline-derived CDR1 and CDR2 are DFQATT and SNEGSKA (reference sequence). V was pared by 3 bases and J by 3 bases, with 11 bases of the junction left unmatched. The CDR3 has 16 residues. Original processing notes: Amplified reference gene primers provided the basis for estimating nucleated cell counts. Generated by immunoSEQ multiplex PCR, the TCRdb table keeps only in-frame clones and is missing some. Clone size and V and J calls were adopted from that table, with D and trimming inferred from the DNA. The sample lists just over 150,000 clones, roughly 82% occurring once.

Sequencing was performed on peripheral blood. The receptor comes from a woman between 40 and 50 years old with COVID-19, enrolled during active disease. J is TRBJ2-4 and V is TRBV20-1; 7 bases agree with TRBD2. The CDR3: CSASRGGSRDKNIQYF. The CDR3, as DNA: TGCAGTGCTAGTAGAGGCGGGAGCCGGGACAAAAACATTCAGTACTTC.